These 2 T cell receptor beta chains originate from one sample sequenced in a study of identical twins. TCRdb re-called the 5' RACE reads with MiXCR, one entry per CDR3 protein. The table shows a few hundred thousand distinct CDR3 sequences, with around a sixth occurring only once. Material: naive T cells sorted from blood. The source is a man between 45 and 60 years old in good health.

The chain couples TRBV20-1 to TRBJ2-1; 9 nucleotides line up with TRBD2. With V trimmed by 6 bases and J by 3 bases, 12 bases remained unmatched. The CDR3 length is 16 residues. Germline V gene lookup returns CDR1 DFQATT and CDR2 SNEGSKA (reference sequence). The CDR3 sequence is CSAQASGTSSYNEQFF. The CDR3 DNA is TGCAGTGCGCAGGCTTCCGGGACTAGCAGCTACAATGAGCAGTTCTTC.

This clonotype came up many times. The V and J genes are TRBV5-5 and TRBJ1-2; 7 bases map to TRBD1. CDR3 length: 16 residues. With 0 bases clipped from V and 8 bases from J, the junction kept 13 bases outside the gene matches. Germline loops: CDR1 SGHKS, CDR2 YYEKEE (reference sequence). This CDR3 reads CASSLEGTAKRPGYTF. CDR3 bases: TGTGCCAGCAGCTTGGAGGGGACAGCGAAACGACCAGGCTACACCTTC.